The 20 T cell receptor beta chains below come from one sample, sequenced in a study of a mutant IDH1 vaccine in newly diagnosed glioma. What these receptors recognize is not known. As for time point: week 47, end of study. One vaccine dose held 300 ug of mutant IDH1 20-mer peptide and came with topical imiquimod. Some clones are missing from TCRdb's copy, which holds only in-frame ones; the method was immunoSEQ multiplex PCR. The table includes tens of thousands of clones, around 60% detected once. The sample in question was peripheral blood mononuclear cells (PBMCs), obtained from a glioma patient whose treatment included an IDH1 peptide vaccine. The source is a middle-aged man with glioma. Some clones in this sample may be carry-over from other donors' samples.

In this sample, this clone turned up a few times. The V gene is TRBV6-5, the J gene TRBJ2-3; maybe TRBD2 (5 bases). Per germline, CDR1 MNHEY and CDR2 SVGAGI. This CDR3 is built from 11 residues. Trimming removed 11 bases from V and 4 bases from J, with 10 bases in between. The CDR3 is CASRRADTQYF. The CDR3 DNA reads as TGTGCCTCTCGGCGGGCAGATACGCAGTATTTT.

The chain couples TRBV2 to TRBJ2-4; D unresolved. From germline, CDR1 is SNHLY and CDR2 FYNNEI. With 3 bases removed from V and 6 bases from J, the gap between germline ends came to 15 bases. The CDR3 totals 15 residues. The CDR3 DNA sequence: TGTGCCAGCAGTGACATCCCAGCGCAGCGAAACATTCAGTACTTC. It codes for CASSDIPAQRNIQYF.

This chain uses TRBV6-4 with TRBJ2-3; TRBD2 matches at 10 bases. From germline, CDR1 is MRHNA and CDR2 SNTAGT. After removal of 4 bases from V and 5 bases from J, the junction contained 6 bases not matched to a gene. The CDR3 sequence is 15 residues long. The CDR3 DNA reads TGTGCCAGCAGTGGGACAGCTAGCGGGGGAGATACGCAGTATTTT. This translates into CASSGTASGGDTQYF.

This chain joins TRBV5-4 and TRBJ1-3; possible D gene TRBD1, 5 bases. The germline CDR1 and CDR2 sequences are SGHNT and YYREEE (reference sequence). Trimming stripped 4 bases from V and 1 base from J, with 15 bases between. The CDR3 length is 16 residues. In nucleotides, the CDR3 is TGTGCCAGCAGCAGAACCGGGGGAGGTTCTGGAAACACCATATATTTT. As protein: CASSRTGGGSGNTIYF.

This clone has a handful of counts. V gene TRBV2 combines with J gene TRBJ1-6, with D possibly being TRBD1 (6 bases). CDR3 size: 13 residues. The germline V and J ends were trimmed by 7 bases and 6 bases, with 10 bases remaining between them. Germline V gene sequence: CDR1 SNHLY, CDR2 FYNNEI. The CDR3, as DNA: TGTGCCAGCATCCAGGGGCGTAATTCACCCCTCCACTTT. Amino acids: CASIQGRNSPLHF. Together with reference TRBV2 and TRBJ1-6, the CDR3 gives the full variable domain: EPEVTQTPSHQVTQMGQEVILRCVPISNHLYFYWYRQILGQKVEFLVSFYNNEISEKSEIFDDQFSVERPDGSNFTLKIRSTKLEDSAMYFCASIQGRNSPLHFGNGTRLTVT.

The J gene is TRBJ2-3, the V gene TRBV7-8; perhaps TRBD2 as D (5 bases). Germline V gene sequence: CDR1 SGHVS, CDR2 FQNEAQ. V lost 1 base, J lost 5 bases, and 13 bases lay in between. CDR3 length equals 15 residues. In DNA, the CDR3 is TGTGCCAGCAGCTTAGTATCTCGGGATCGAGATACGCAGTATTTT. It is translated as CASSLVSRDRDTQYF.

This clone turned up a few times. The chain is built from TRBV6-1 and TRBJ1-2; TRBD1 matches 7 bases. With 0 bases clipped from V and 4 bases from J, the junction kept 5 bases outside the gene matches. The CDR3 covers 15 residues. Germline V gives CDR1 MNHNS, CDR2 SASEGT. The CDR3 loop reads CASSEAEGAGYGYTF. The CDR3 DNA sequence: TGTGCCAGCAGTGAAGCGGAGGGGGCGGGCTATGGCTACACCTTC.

This clone was detected a few times. This sequence joins TRBV5-4 and TRBJ1-6; weak D call: TRBD1 (6 bases). Per germline, CDR1 SGHNT and CDR2 YYREEE (reference sequence). Trimming left V 4 bases short and J 8 bases short, with 13 bases between. This CDR3 region has 14 residues. This CDR3 reads CASSRTGADSPLHF. The CDR3 region has the DNA TGTGCCAGCAGCCGGACGGGGGCGGATTCACCCCTCCACTTT.

The table lists this clone with a few counts. CDR3 protein: CASSDERGLPYEQYF. The DNA of the CDR3 is TGTGCCAGCAGTGACGAGAGGGGACTACCCTACGAGCAGTACTTC. The chain carries TRBV2 and TRBJ2-7, with 7 positions matching TRBD2. The trim removed 3 bases at V and 2 bases at J, leaving 7 bases unmatched. Germline values: CDR1 SNHLY, CDR2 FYNNEI. The CDR3 contains 15 residues.

This rearrangement joins TRBV7-9 to TRBJ1-6; 8 bases are a match to TRBD1. V was pared by 5 bases and J by 6 bases, with 12 bases of the junction left unmatched. Germline V CDR1 and CDR2: SEHNR, FQNEAQ (reference sequence). CDR3 size: 17 residues. The CDR3 DNA reads TGTGCCAGCAGCGCCACATCACAGGGGGGCAGTAATTCACCCCTCCACTTT. Protein sequence: CASSATSQGGSNSPLHF.

V usage is TRBV6-5 and J usage is TRBJ1-1, with a tentative D call TRBD1 (5 bases). This CDR3 spans 16 amino acids. The germline V gene has CDR1 MNHEY and CDR2 SVGAGI. Trimming removed 3 bases at V and 0 bases at J, with 14 bases between. CDR3 region: CASSYAGGAMNTEAFF. The CDR3 nucleotides read TGTGCCAGCAGTTATGCTGGGGGAGCGATGAACACTGAAGCTTTCTTT.

The chain combines TRBV6-1 with TRBJ2-3, with 11 positions matching TRBD2. The CDR3 loop spans 16 amino acids. V lost 2 bases, J lost 2 bases, and 3 bases stayed unmatched. Per germline, CDR1 MNHNS and CDR2 SASEGT. CDR3 amino acids: CASSELAGGVTDTQYF. Here the CDR3 DNA reads TGTGCCAGCAGTGAACTAGCGGGGGGTGTCACAGATACGCAGTATTTT.

The chain couples TRBV7-9 to TRBJ2-1; 8 bases agree with TRBD1. Losses at the gene ends were 5 bases for V and 8 bases for J; bases not matched to a gene: 11. Looked up from germline, CDR1 is SEHNR and CDR2 is FQNEAQ (reference sequence). This CDR3 is built from 15 residues. CDR3 coding DNA: TGTGCCAGCAGCCTCAGGGGGCCAGGTGACTATGAGCAGTTCTTC. Translation gives CASSLRGPGDYEQFF. Looking up the rest from reference TRBV7-9 and TRBJ2-1 gives the full variable domain: DTGVSQNPRHKITKRGQNVTFRCDPISEHNRLYWYRQTLGQGPEFLTYFQNEAQLEKSRLLSDRFSAERPKGSFSTLEIQRTEQGDSAMYLCASSLRGPGDYEQFFGPGTRLTVL.

The chain joins TRBV19 to TRBJ1-1; 7 nucleotides match TRBD1. Per the germline V gene, CDR1 is LNHDA and CDR2 is SQIVND (reference sequence). V shed 1 base and J 4 bases; nucleotides not matched to a gene: 3. The CDR3 covers 14 residues. The CDR3 sequence: CASSIGAGGTEAFF. As DNA, the CDR3 is TGTGCCAGTAGTATAGGCGCAGGGGGCACTGAAGCTTTCTTT.

This clone was picked up one time. The chain uses TRBV6-6 and TRBJ1-1, with D tentatively TRBD1 (6 bases). The V gene lost 10 bases and the J gene lost 1 base, with 13 bases spanning the gap. The CDR3 sequence is 13 residues long. Germline assignment: CDR1 MNHNY and CDR2 SVGAGI (reference sequence). Here the CDR3 reads CATRGHRNTEAFF. Written as DNA, the CDR3 is TGTGCCACCCGGGGACATCGGAACACTGAAGCTTTCTTT.

The chain is built from TRBV29-1 and TRBJ2-3, with 7 bases identical to TRBD2. Germline V gene sequence: CDR1 SQVTM, CDR2 ANQGSEA. The CDR3 contains 14 residues. Unmatched junction bases numbered 7, after V lost 4 bases and J lost 3 bases. The CDR3 sequence: CSVGDGGGTDTQYF. The CDR3 nucleotides are TGCAGCGTTGGGGACGGGGGAGGGACAGATACGCAGTATTTT.

The J gene is TRBJ1-2, the V gene TRBV4-1, with D perhaps matching TRBD1 (6 bases). Trimming removed 0 bases at V and 2 bases at J, with 16 bases between. The CDR3 consists of 17 residues. From germline, CDR1 is MGHRA and CDR2 YSYEKL. The CDR3 sequence: CASSQDPGQGPNYGYTF. The CDR3 nucleotides read TGCGCCAGCAGCCAAGATCCGGGACAAGGACCAAACTATGGCTACACCTTC.

The rearrangement joins TRBV10-2 to TRBJ2-7; no definite D call. The CDR3 loop spans 14 amino acids. Germline V CDR1 and CDR2: WSHSY, SAAADI. V was trimmed by 3 bases and J by 5 bases, leaving 14 bases between them. The chain's CDR3 is CASSEISQRDEQYF. For the CDR3, the DNA is TGCGCCAGCAGTGAAATTAGCCAACGGGACGAGCAGTACTTC.

V usage is TRBV5-4 and J usage is TRBJ2-7; 10 bases are shared with TRBD2. The germline CDR1 and CDR2 sequences are SGHNT and YYREEE (reference sequence). This CDR3 has 14 residues. V lost 4 bases, J lost 6 bases, and 7 bases stayed unmatched. The CDR3, as DNA: TGTGCCAGCAGCCTGAGCGGGGGGGCCGGCGAGCAGTACTTC. It encodes CASSLSGGAGEQYF.

The chain combines TRBV7-3 with TRBJ2-5; 8 bases are shared with TRBD1. Per germline, CDR1 SGHTA and CDR2 FQGTGA. V lost 2 bases, J lost 4 bases, and 6 bases stayed unmatched. The CDR3 contains 15 residues. The CDR3 loop is CASSLGDRKGETQYF. CDR3 bases: TGTGCCAGCAGCTTAGGGGACAGGAAAGGAGAGACCCAGTACTTC.